The clone carrying this TCR beta chain has only a few counts. TCRdb re-called the 5' RACE reads through MiXCR, storing one row per CDR3 protein. The data contain 150,000 to 200,000 distinct CDR3 sequences, approximately 9.9% of them singletons. The data are from a study of T cells after yellow fever vaccination. CDR1 and CDR2 from the germline V gene are SGDLS and YYNGEE. The V end was cut by 0 bases, the J end by 1 base, with 9 bases between. This CDR3 contains 15 residues. This TCR derives from a man between 18 and 35 years old who received the YFV17D yellow fever vaccine. Specimen: CD8+ T cells sorted from PBMCs, collected 15 days after the yellow fever booster vaccination. This chain connects TRBV9 to TRBJ2-3; the D gene is possibly TRBD1 (5 bases). CDR3 in amino acids: CASSVGQGGTDTQYF. The CDR3 DNA is TGTGCCAGCAGCGTAGGTCAGGGTGGCACAGATACGCAGTATTTT.